The clone carrying this T cell receptor beta chain appeared a few times. The time point denotes: patch test 3, about 24 weeks after DPC sensitization. As for treatment: therapeutic diphenylcyclopropenone sensitization with weekly scalp DPC. This sample is part of a study of human T cells and chemical hapten exposure. Across the whole study: Patches that contained 0.01% DPC were applied to the upper back and read at 6 days.

The library attached unique molecular identifiers to individual cDNA molecules. MiXCR, run by TCRdb on the RACE reads, gives a single entry per CDR3 protein. The sample lists 150,000 to 200,000 distinct CDR3 sequences, about a quarter occurring once. The V end lost 5 bases, the J end lost 0 bases, and 4 bases lay between the germline ends. The CDR3 spans 12 residues. From germline, CDR1 is MDHEN and CDR2 SYDVKM. This sequence was found in a woman under 30 with alopecia areata. Some clones in this sample may be carry-over from other donors' samples. Sequenced material: whole blood, taken in connection with sensitization to the hapten diphenylcyclopropenone (DPC). The chain uses TRBV28 and TRBJ2-5; D call uncertain. DNA of the CDR3: TGTGCCAGCAGTGTAGACCAAGAGACCCAGTACTTC. Translated, it gives CASSVDQETQYF.